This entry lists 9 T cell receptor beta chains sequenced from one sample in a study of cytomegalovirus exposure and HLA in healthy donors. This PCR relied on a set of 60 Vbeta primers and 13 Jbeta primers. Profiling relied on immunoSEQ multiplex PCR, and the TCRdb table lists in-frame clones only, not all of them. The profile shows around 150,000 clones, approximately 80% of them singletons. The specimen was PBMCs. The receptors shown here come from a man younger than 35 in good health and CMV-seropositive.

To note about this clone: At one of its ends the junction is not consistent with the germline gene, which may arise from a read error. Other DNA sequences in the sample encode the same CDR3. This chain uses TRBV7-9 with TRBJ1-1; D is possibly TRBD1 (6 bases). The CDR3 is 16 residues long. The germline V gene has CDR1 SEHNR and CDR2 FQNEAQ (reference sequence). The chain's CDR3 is CASSSLRQGMNTEAFF. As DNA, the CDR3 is TGTGCCAGCAGCTCCCTGAGGCAGGGGATGAATACTGAAGCTTTCTTT.

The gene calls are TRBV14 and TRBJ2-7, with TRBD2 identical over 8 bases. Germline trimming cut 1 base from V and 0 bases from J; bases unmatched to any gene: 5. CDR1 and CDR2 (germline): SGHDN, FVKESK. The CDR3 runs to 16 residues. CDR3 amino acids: CASSQGTSGSSYEQYF. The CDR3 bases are TGTGCCAGCAGCCAAGGTACTAGCGGCAGCTCCTACGAGCAGTACTTC. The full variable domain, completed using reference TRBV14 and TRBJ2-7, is EAGVTQFPSHSVIEKGQTVTLRCDPISGHDNLYWYRRVMGKEIKFLLHFVKESKQDESGMPNNRFLAERTGGTYSTLKVQPAELEDSGVYFCASSQGTSGSSYEQYFGPGTRLTVT.

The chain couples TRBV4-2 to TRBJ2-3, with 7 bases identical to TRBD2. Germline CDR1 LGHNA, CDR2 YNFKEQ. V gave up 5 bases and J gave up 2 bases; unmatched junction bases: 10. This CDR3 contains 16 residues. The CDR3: CASSARVGGDTDTQYF. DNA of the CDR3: TGTGCCAGCAGCGCCCGAGTGGGGGGGGACACAGATACGCAGTATTTT.

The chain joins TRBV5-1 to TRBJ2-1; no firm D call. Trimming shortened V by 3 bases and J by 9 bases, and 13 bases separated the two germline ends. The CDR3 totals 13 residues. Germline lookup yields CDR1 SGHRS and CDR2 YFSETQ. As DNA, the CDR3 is TGCGCCAGCAGCTCCGGAGCCGGCGGTGAGCAGTTCTTC. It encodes CASSSGAGGEQFF.

CDR3 nucleotides: TGTGCCAGCAGAGACGGGACAGGGCCACTCTATGGCTACACCTTC. Encoded protein: CASRDGTGPLYGYTF. J is TRBJ1-2 and V is TRBV28, with 9 bases matching TRBD1. The V and J ends lost 6 bases and 4 bases, in that order; junction bases with no gene match: 9. This CDR3 has 15 amino acids. Germline-derived CDR1 and CDR2 are MDHEN and SYDVKM.

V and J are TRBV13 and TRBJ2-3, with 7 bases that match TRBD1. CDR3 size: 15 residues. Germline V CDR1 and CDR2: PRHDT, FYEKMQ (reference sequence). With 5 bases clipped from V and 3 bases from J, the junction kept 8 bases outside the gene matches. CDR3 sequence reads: CASSPGQVGTDTQYF. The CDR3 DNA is TGTGCCAGCAGCCCAGGACAGGTGGGGACAGATACGCAGTATTTT.

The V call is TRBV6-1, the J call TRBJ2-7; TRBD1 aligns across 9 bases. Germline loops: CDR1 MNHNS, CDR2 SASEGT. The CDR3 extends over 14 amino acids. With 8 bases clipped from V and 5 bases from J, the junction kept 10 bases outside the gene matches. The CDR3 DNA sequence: TGTGCCAGCCTATCGGGACAGGGTATCCACGAGCAGTACTTC. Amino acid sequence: CASLSGQGIHEQYF.

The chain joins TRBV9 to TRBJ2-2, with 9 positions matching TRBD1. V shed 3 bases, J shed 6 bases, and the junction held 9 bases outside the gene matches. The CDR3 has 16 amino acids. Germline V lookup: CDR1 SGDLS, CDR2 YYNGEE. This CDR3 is CASSAPGTGFAGELFF. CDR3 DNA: TGTGCCAGCAGCGCACCCGGGACAGGGTTTGCCGGGGAGCTGTTTTTT.

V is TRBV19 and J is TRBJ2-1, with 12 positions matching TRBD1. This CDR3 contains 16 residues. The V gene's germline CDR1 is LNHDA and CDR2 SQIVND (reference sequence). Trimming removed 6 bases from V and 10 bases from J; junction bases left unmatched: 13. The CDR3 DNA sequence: TGTGCCAGTAGGACCCGACCGGGACAGGGGGCTCGAGAGCAGTTCTTC. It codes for CASRTRPGQGAREQFF.